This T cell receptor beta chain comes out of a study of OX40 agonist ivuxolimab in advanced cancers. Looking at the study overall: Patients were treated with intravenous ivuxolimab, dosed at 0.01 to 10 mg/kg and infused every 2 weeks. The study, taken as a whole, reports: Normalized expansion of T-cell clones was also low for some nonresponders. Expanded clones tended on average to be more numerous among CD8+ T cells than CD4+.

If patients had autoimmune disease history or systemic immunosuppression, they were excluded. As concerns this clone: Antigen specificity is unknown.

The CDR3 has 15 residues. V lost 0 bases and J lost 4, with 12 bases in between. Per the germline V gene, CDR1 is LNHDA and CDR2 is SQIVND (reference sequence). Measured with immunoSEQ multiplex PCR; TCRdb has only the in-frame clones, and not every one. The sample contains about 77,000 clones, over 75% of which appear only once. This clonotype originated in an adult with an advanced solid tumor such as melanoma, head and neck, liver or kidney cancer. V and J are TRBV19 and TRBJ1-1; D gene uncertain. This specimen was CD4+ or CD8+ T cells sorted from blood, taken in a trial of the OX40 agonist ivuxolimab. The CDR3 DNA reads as TGTGCCAGTAGTATAGAAGGACGGCGGTTCACTGAAGCTTTCTTT. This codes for CASSIEGRRFTEAFF.